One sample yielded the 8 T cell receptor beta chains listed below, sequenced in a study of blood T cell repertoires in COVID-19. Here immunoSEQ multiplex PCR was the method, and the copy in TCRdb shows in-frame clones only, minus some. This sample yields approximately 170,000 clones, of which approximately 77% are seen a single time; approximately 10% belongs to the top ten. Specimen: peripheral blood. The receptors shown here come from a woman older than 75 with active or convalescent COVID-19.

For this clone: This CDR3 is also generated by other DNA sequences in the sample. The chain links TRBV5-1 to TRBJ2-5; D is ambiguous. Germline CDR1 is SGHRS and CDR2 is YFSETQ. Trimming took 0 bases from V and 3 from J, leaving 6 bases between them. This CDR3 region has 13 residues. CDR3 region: CASSLVPEETQYF. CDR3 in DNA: TGCGCCAGCAGCTTGGTACCAGAAGAGACCCAGTACTTC.

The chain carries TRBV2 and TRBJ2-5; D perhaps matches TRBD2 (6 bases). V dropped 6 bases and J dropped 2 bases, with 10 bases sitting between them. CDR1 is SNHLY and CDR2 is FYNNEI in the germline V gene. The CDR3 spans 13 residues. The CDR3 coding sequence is TGTGCCAGCAGCCCGACTAGACAAGAGACCCAGTACTTC. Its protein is CASSPTRQETQYF. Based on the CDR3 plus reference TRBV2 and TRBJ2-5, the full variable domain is EPEVTQTPSHQVTQMGQEVILRCVPISNHLYFYWYRQILGQKVEFLVSFYNNEISEKSEIFDDQFSVERPDGSNFTLKIRSTKLEDSAMYFCASSPTRQETQYFGPGTRLLVL.

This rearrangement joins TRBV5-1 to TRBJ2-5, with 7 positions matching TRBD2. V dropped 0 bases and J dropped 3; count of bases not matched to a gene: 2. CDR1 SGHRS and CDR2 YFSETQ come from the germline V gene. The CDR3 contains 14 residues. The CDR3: CASSLGGREETQYF. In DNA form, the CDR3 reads TGCGCCAGCAGCTTGGGTGGGAGGGAAGAGACCCAGTACTTC.

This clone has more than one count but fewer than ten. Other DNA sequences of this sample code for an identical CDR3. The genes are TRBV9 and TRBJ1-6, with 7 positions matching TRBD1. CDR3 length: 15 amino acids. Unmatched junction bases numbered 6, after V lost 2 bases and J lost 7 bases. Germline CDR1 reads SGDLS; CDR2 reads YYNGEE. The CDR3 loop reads CASSVRDRQNSPLHF. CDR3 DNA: TGTGCCAGCAGCGTCAGGGACAGACAAAATTCACCCCTCCACTTT.

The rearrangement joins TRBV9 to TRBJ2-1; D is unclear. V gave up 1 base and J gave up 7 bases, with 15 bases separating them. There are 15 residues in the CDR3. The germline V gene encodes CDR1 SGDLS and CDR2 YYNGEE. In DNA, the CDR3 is TGTGCCAGCAGCGTAAGCGTAGGAGAGGAAAATGAGCAGTTCTTC. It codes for CASSVSVGEENEQFF.

CDR3 in amino acids: CASRQDRVGNQPQHF. The DNA for the CDR3 is TGTGCCAGCAGGCAAGACAGGGTAGGCAATCAGCCCCAGCATTTT. The rearrangement joins TRBV6-5 to TRBJ1-5, with 7 nucleotides matching TRBD1. Germline lookup yields CDR1 MNHEY and CDR2 SVGAGI. J lost 2 bases, V lost 6 bases, and 7 bases had no gene match. This CDR3 contains 15 residues.

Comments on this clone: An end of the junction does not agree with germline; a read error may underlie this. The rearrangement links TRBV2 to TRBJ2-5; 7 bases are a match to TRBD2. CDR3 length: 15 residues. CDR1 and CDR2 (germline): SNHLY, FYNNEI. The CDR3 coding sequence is TGTGCCAGCAGAGAAGGACTAGGATTTCAAGAGACCCAGTACTTC. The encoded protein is CASREGLGFQETQYF. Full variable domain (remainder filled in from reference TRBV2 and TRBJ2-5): EPEVTQTPSHQVTQMGQEVILRCVPISNHLYFYWYRQILGQKVEFLVSFYNNEISEKSEIFDDQFSVERPDGSNFTLKIRSTKLEDSAMYFCASREGLGFQETQYFGPGTRLLVL.

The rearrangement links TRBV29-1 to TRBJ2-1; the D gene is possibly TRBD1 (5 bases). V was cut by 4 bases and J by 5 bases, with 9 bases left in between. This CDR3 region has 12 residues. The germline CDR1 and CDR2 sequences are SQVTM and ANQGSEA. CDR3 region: CSVGQTNNEQFF. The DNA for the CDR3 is TGCAGCGTTGGACAGACGAACAATGAGCAGTTCTTC.